A selection of T cell receptor beta chains follows, all from one sample in a study of blood T cell repertoires in COVID-19. Some clones are missing from TCRdb's copy, which holds only in-frame ones; the method was immunoSEQ multiplex PCR. The table records 56,000 or so clones, roughly 88% of them present only once. The sequenced sample was peripheral blood. The receptors shown here come from a woman older than 75 with active COVID-19. Each CDR3 is given with its conserved first and last residue. The D gene is left open where the match is weak. The size field is filled for only some rows; it gives once, few, many or a size class.

size: .
D: TRBD2
V: TRBV4-2
length: 18
J: TRBJ2-1
CDR3: CASSQVITSGGAGNEQFF
DNA: TGTGCCAGCAGCCAAGTGATAACTAGCGGGGGGGCCGGGAATGAGCAGTTCTTC

size: once
D: TRBD2
V: TRBV12-3/TRBV12-4
length: 12
J: TRBJ2-3
CDR3: CASSPRRTRKDF
DNA: TGTGCCAGCAGTCCCCGACGGACTAGGAAGGATTTT

size: .
D: TRBD1
V: TRBV5-6
length: 15
J: TRBJ1-5
CDR3: CASSLGTGDYQPQHF
DNA: TGTGCCAGCAGCTTGGGGACAGGGGATTATCAGCCCCAGCATTTT

size: .
D: .
V: TRBV6-1
length: 14
J: TRBJ1-2
CDR3: CASSEAGGPYGYTF
DNA: TGTGCCAGCAGTGAAGCAGGAGGGCCCTATGGCTACACCTTC

size: .
D: .
V: TRBV28
length: 16
J: TRBJ2-2
CDR3: CASLPALGRDTGELFF
DNA: TGTGCCAGCCTCCCCGCACTAGGAAGGGACACCGGGGAGCTGTTTTTT

size: .
D: .
V: TRBV7-9
length: 13
J: TRBJ1-1
CDR3: CASSLGQTTEAFF
DNA: TGTGCCAGCAGCTTAGGACAGACCACTGAAGCTTTCTTT

size: .
D: .
V: TRBV2
length: 14
J: TRBJ1-1
CDR3: CASSFTGMNTEAFF
DNA: TGTGCCAGCAGCTTCACAGGCATGAACACTGAAGCTTTCTTT

size: .
D: TRBD1
V: TRBV9
length: 14
J: TRBJ1-6
CDR3: CASSEQGWNSPLHF
DNA: TGTGCCAGCAGTGAACAGGGGTGGAATTCACCCCTCCACTTT

size: .
D: TRBD1
V: TRBV4-1
length: 18
J: TRBJ2-1
CDR3: CASSQDHPGQGVRNEQFF
DNA: TGCGCCAGCAGCCAAGATCATCCTGGACAGGGGGTTAGGAATGAGCAGTTCTTC

size: .
D: TRBD2
V: TRBV4-1
length: 18
J: TRBJ2-1
CDR3: CASSQASGGASSYNEQFF
DNA: TGCGCCAGCAGCCAAGCTAGCGGGGGGGCCAGCTCCTACAATGAGCAGTTCTTC

size: few
D: .
V: TRBV21-1
length: 16
J: TRBJ2-5
CDR3: CASSKGLAGVQETQYF
DNA: TGTGCCAGCAGCAAAGGGCTAGCGGGGGTTCAGGAGACCCAGTACTTC

size: .
D: .
V: TRBV15
length: 15
J: TRBJ2-5
CDR3: CATSRPTGYQETQYF
DNA: TGTGCCACCAGCAGACCCACAGGGTACCAAGAGACCCAGTACTTC

size: .
D: .
V: TRBV5-4
length: 15
J: TRBJ2-1
CDR3: CASSPWRGGYNEQFF
DNA: TGTGCCAGCAGTCCGTGGAGGGGGGGTTACAATGAGCAGTTCTTC

size: .
D: .
V: TRBV11-1
length: 15
J: TRBJ2-1
CDR3: CASSDKGLGYNEQFF
DNA: TGTGCCAGCAGCGACAAGGGGCTGGGTTACAATGAGCAGTTCTTC

size: .
D: .
V: TRBV5-8
length: 15
J: TRBJ1-6
CDR3: CASSPRTGSTSPLHF
DNA: TGTGCCAGCAGCCCGAGAACAGGGAGTACTTCACCCCTCCACTTT

size: .
D: .
V: TRBV5-1
length: 15
J: TRBJ2-5
CDR3: CASSPALAPGETQYF
DNA: TGCGCCAGCAGCCCTGCTCTAGCGCCTGGGGAGACCCAGTACTTC

size: .
D: TRBD1
V: TRBV5-6
length: 13
J: TRBJ1-2
CDR3: CASSLGHRGGNTF
DNA: TGTGCCAGCAGCTTGGGTCACAGGGGGGGAAACACCTTC

size: few
D: .
V: TRBV11-1
length: 13
J: TRBJ2-6
CDR3: CASSFTGTNVLTF
DNA: TGTGCCAGCAGCTTTACGGGGACCAACGTCCTGACTTTC

size: .
D: TRBD1
V: TRBV7-2
length: 14
J: TRBJ1-2
CDR3: CASSARTGFRGYTF
DNA: TGTGCCAGCAGCGCCAGGACAGGGTTCCGCGGCTACACCTTC

size: .
D: TRBD2
V: TRBV3-1/TRBV3-2
length: 15
J: TRBJ2-3
CDR3: CASSRGLALTDTQYF
DNA: TGTGCCAGCAGCCGCGGACTAGCGCTCACAGATACGCAGTATTTT

size: .
D: .
V: TRBV2
length: 12
J: TRBJ2-2
CDR3: CASSAIPGELFF
DNA: TGTGCCAGCAGCGCTATTCCCGGGGAGCTGTTTTTT

size: once
D: TRBD2
V: TRBV7-6
length: 16
J: TRBJ2-7
CDR3: CASTSTPSGEAYEQYF
DNA: TGTGCCAGCACCTCAACCCCTAGCGGGGAGGCCTACGAGCAGTACTTC

size: .
D: TRBD2
V: TRBV6-1
length: 16
J: TRBJ2-1
CDR3: CASSEAVAGGYNEQFF
DNA: TGTGCCAGCAGTGAAGCGGTAGCGGGGGGTTACAATGAGCAGTTCTTC

size: .
D: TRBD1
V: TRBV10-2
length: 13
J: TRBJ1-5
CDR3: CASSETTGSAQHF
DNA: TGCGCCAGCAGTGAGACGACAGGGTCAGCCCAGCATTTT

size: .
D: .
V: TRBV27
length: 16
J: TRBJ2-7
CDR3: CASSSPGGSSSYEQYF
DNA: TGTGCCAGCAGTTCTCCCGGCGGATCGAGCTCCTACGAGCAGTACTTC

size: .
D: TRBD2
V: TRBV5-6
length: 16
J: TRBJ2-3
CDR3: CASTLRAGLVPDTQYF
DNA: TGTGCCAGCACCCTGAGAGCAGGACTAGTCCCCGATACGCAGTATTTT

size: .
D: .
V: TRBV5-1
length: 14
J: TRBJ1-1
CDR3: CASRLGGANTEAFF
DNA: TGCGCCAGCAGGTTAGGGGGAGCGAACACTGAAGCTTTCTTT

size: .
D: .
V: TRBV24-1
length: 18
J: TRBJ2-3
CDR3: CATSDRDQGATSTDTQYF
DNA: TGTGCCACCAGTGATCGTGATCAAGGGGCTACTAGCACAGATACGCAGTATTTT

size: .
D: .
V: TRBV19
length: 15
J: TRBJ2-3
CDR3: CASSSLGAPTDTQYF
DNA: TGTGCCAGTAGTTCGTTGGGCGCCCCCACAGATACGCAGTATTTT

size: once
D: .
V: TRBV2
length: 16
J: TRBJ2-3
CDR3: CASSPGETAFTDTQYF
DNA: TGTGCCAGCAGTCCGGGGGAGACTGCCTTCACAGATACGCAGTATTTT